Below are 22 T cell receptor beta chains sequenced from a single sample in a study of T cell repertoires in cytomegalovirus infection. TCRdb re-called the reads through MiXCR, storing one row per CDR3 protein. The data show more than 500,000 distinct CDR3 sequences, with approximately 17% seen just once and more than 20% held by the top ten. Specimen: CD8+ T cells from PBMCs. The receptors stem from a human donor in good health (CMV status not recorded). Some clones in this sample may be carry-over from other donors' samples.

This chain uses TRBV4-2 with TRBJ2-3; D perhaps matches TRBD1 (6 bases). V was clipped by 2 bases and J by 4 bases, with 16 bases between them. In germline, CDR1 is LGHNA, CDR2 YNFKEQ. The CDR3 totals 16 residues. The CDR3 sequence is CASSQPTGLDPDTQYF. Here the CDR3 DNA reads TGTGCCAGCAGCCAACCGACAGGCCTTGACCCAGATACGCAGTATTTT.

The chain joins TRBV4-2 to TRBJ2-1, with 11 bases aligning to TRBD2. The CDR3 runs to 15 residues. The trim removed 1 base at V and 5 bases at J, leaving 1 base unmatched. The germline gives CDR1 LGHNA, CDR2 YNFKEQ. The CDR3 loop is CASSQGGLADNEQFF. The CDR3 DNA follows: TGTGCCAGCAGCCAAGGGGGACTAGCGGACAATGAGCAGTTCTTC.

The chain carries TRBV20-1 and TRBJ2-7; 11 nucleotides align to TRBD2. The J segment lost 9 bases and the V segment lost 3 bases, leaving 13 bases of the junction unmatched. The CDR3 spans 15 residues. CDR1 and CDR2 (germline): DFQATT, SNEGSKA (reference sequence). As DNA, the CDR3 is TGCAGTGCTAGTGGGGGGACTAGCGGCCCCCCGGGGCAGTACTTC. Amino acids: CSASGGTSGPPGQYF.

This clonotype came up many times. This sequence joins TRBV12-3 or TRBV12-4 and TRBJ1-1, with 7 bases matching TRBD1. V was pared by 6 bases and J by 5 bases, with 9 bases of the junction left unmatched. The CDR3 spans 14 residues. CDR3 sequence (DNA): TGTGCCAGCAGAGTGAAAGGGGGCGGGACTGAAGCTTTCTTT. Translation gives CASRVKGGGTEAFF.

This clonotype was observed once. DNA of the CDR3: TGTGCCTCACGGCTTGGGTCCTATGGGCAGTTCTTC. Translated: CASRLGSYGQFF. This sequence joins TRBV30 and TRBJ2-1; D is unclear. CDR1 is GTSNPN, CDR2 SVGIG, per germline (reference sequence). V lost 7 bases and J lost 12, with 19 bases in between. This CDR3 is built from 12 residues.

J is TRBJ2-7 and V is TRBV3-1; possibly TRBD2 for D (6 bases). The CDR3 covers 15 residues. Germline CDR1 is LGHDT and CDR2 is YNNKEL (reference sequence). Trimming shortened V by 1 base and J by 3 bases, and 13 bases separated the two germline ends. The DNA for the CDR3 is TGTGCCAGCAGCCAAGTAGAGGGCGGGAACTACGAGCAGTACTTC. It yields the protein CASSQVEGGNYEQYF.

This clonotype was recorded a few times. V usage is TRBV12-3 or TRBV12-4 and J usage is TRBJ2-5; possibly TRBD1 or TRBD2 for D (5 bases each). This CDR3 is 14 amino acids long. Trimming took 3 bases from V and 4 from J, leaving 12 bases between them. The CDR3 nucleotides read TGTGCCAGCAGTTTTGAGGGGCAGGCAGAGACCCAGTACTTC. Protein product: CASSFEGQAETQYF.

This clonotype was detected only a few times. The chain is built from TRBV27 and TRBJ1-2; D is ambiguous. The length of the CDR3 is 14 residues. V lost 3 bases and J lost 5, with 13 bases in between. CDR1 and CDR2 from the germline V gene are MNHEY and SMNVEV (reference sequence). The CDR3 DNA reads TGTGCCAGCAGTTTCGGTGGCCATAATTATGGCTACACCTTC. Translated, it gives CASSFGGHNYGYTF.

Notes on this clonotype: The conserved closing phenylalanine or tryptophan is absent in this CDR3, likely reflecting a read error. V is TRBV28 and J is TRBJ2-7; 7 bases are shared with TRBD2. Germline V gene lookup returns CDR1 MDHEN and CDR2 SYDVKM. V lost 3 bases, J lost 4 bases, and 15 bases stayed unmatched. This CDR3 comprises 17 residues. The DNA of the CDR3 is TGTGCCAGCAGTTTTTCCTTATCGGGAGCTAGCGGTTACGAGCAGTACTTA. Its protein product is CASSFSLSGASGYEQYL.

J is TRBJ2-4 and V is TRBV2, with TRBD2 matching 13 bases. Germline values: CDR1 SNHLY, CDR2 FYNNEI. The CDR3 sequence is 18 residues long. J lost 0 bases, V lost 2 bases, and 4 bases had no gene match. The CDR3 sequence: CASSERLAGGLAKNIQYF. The CDR3 DNA follows: TGTGCCAGCAGTGAAAGACTAGCGGGGGGACTAGCCAAAAACATTCAGTACTTC. Complete variable domain (other parts from reference TRBV2 and TRBJ2-4): EPEVTQTPSHQVTQMGQEVILRCVPISNHLYFYWYRQILGQKVEFLVSFYNNEISEKSEIFDDQFSVERPDGSNFTLKIRSTKLEDSAMYFCASSERLAGGLAKNIQYFGAGTRLSVL.

In its sample, this clonotype was seen many times. The chain is built from TRBV6-5 and TRBJ2-1, with D unresolved. There are 17 residues in the CDR3. Trimming pared 0 bases from V and 3 bases from J, leaving 15 bases between. Germline CDR1 MNHEY, CDR2 SVGAGI. CDR3 DNA: TGTGCCAGCAGTTACTCTAAGAACAGCTACGACTACAATGAGCAGTTCTTC. Translation: CASSYSKNSYDYNEQFF.

CDR3 nucleotides: TGTGCCAGCAGCTTAAGTGACCGAGGAACCGGGGAGCTGTTTTTT. This encodes CASSLSDRGTGELFF. This sequence joins TRBV7-3 and TRBJ2-2; D unclear. The CDR3 has 15 residues. The V end lost 1 base, the J end lost 5 bases, and 11 bases lay between the germline ends. CDR1 and CDR2 from the germline V gene are SGHTA and FQGTGA.

The table lists this clonotype with many counts. The CDR3 region is CASSLGEIAEENTGELFF. As DNA, the CDR3 is TGTGCCAGCAGCTTGGGGGAGATAGCGGAGGAGAACACCGGGGAGCTGTTTTTT. The chain recombines TRBV7-8 with TRBJ2-2; TRBD2 is a possible D gene (6 bases). This CDR3 is built from 18 residues. V dropped 3 bases and J dropped 1 base, with 18 bases sitting between them. Germline V gene sequence: CDR1 SGHVS, CDR2 FQNEAQ.

This clonotype was seen only a few times. The chain carries TRBV28 and TRBJ2-1; D is perhaps TRBD1 or TRBD2 (5 bases each). V was shortened by 6 bases and J by 3 bases, with 15 bases between the two germline ends. The germline CDR1 and CDR2 sequences are MDHEN and SYDVKM. This CDR3 spans 15 amino acids. CDR3 nucleotides: TGTGCCAGCAGACCCCCGGGACGGGACTACAATGAGCAGTTCTTC. Protein: CASRPPGRDYNEQFF. The variable domain in full, completed from reference TRBV28 and TRBJ2-1, reads DVKVTQSSRYLVKRTGEKVFLECVQDMDHENMFWYRQDPGLGLRLIYFSYDVKMKEKGDIPEGYSVSREKKERFSLILESASTNQTSMYLCASRPPGRDYNEQFFGPGTRLTVL.

This clonotype occurred a few times. The CDR3 region has the DNA TGTGCCAGCAGCGCTGAAGGGACTGGCGGTTCACCCCTCCACTTT. Protein sequence: CASSAEGTGGSPLHF. The V and J genes are TRBV9 and TRBJ1-6, with a weak D call TRBD1 (5 bases). Trimming removed 3 bases from V and 9 bases from J, with 16 bases in between. There are 15 residues in the CDR3. CDR1 is SGDLS and CDR2 is YYNGEE in the germline V gene.

Regarding this clonotype: A much larger clonotype is one base distant, so this may be a read error. The rearrangement links TRBV4-1 to TRBJ2-5; D is uncertain. The CDR3 has 13 residues. Looked up from germline, CDR1 is MGHRA and CDR2 is YSYEKL. Deletions cut 3 bases from V and 6 bases from J, with 11 bases between. CDR3 bases: TGCGCCAGCAGCCAGGGGTCAGAACAGACCCAGTACTTC. Translating gives CASSQGSEQTQYF.

In its sample, this clonotype was seen many times. The gene calls are TRBV6-2 or TRBV6-3 and TRBJ2-1; 9 positions match TRBD2. Germline CDR1 and CDR2: MNHEY and SVGEGT. The trim removed 7 bases at V and 9 bases at J, leaving 10 bases unmatched. The CDR3 length is 14 residues. The DNA for the CDR3 is TGTGCCAGCACGAGGGGACTAGCCGGGGTTGAGCAGTTCTTC. This encodes CASTRGLAGVEQFF.

This clonotype was seen many times. J is TRBJ2-7 and V is TRBV7-9; no definite D call. The V gene's germline CDR1 is SEHNR and CDR2 FQNEAQ (reference sequence). V lost 11 bases and J lost 0, with 11 bases in between. CDR3 size: 12 residues. DNA of the CDR3: TGTGCCTCCACTGGGATCTCCTACGAGCAGTACTTC. Translation gives CASTGISYEQYF.

This clonotype was recorded many times. V usage is TRBV4-1 and J usage is TRBJ1-5, with D tentatively TRBD1 (5 bases). Germline V lookup: CDR1 MGHRA, CDR2 YSYEKL. V was trimmed by 3 bases and J by 2 bases, leaving 14 bases between them. This CDR3 contains 16 residues. The CDR3 DNA is TGCGCCAGCAGCCACGACAGTTTGGGGGGCAATCAGCCCCAGCATTTT. The encoded protein is CASSHDSLGGNQPQHF.

This clonotype was recorded a few times. The chain has TRBV29-1 and TRBJ2-2, with D possibly matching TRBD1 (6 bases). Germline V CDR1 and CDR2: SQVTM, ANQGSEA. The CDR3 runs 13 residues. Trimming took 6 bases from V and 1 from J, leaving 9 bases between them. The CDR3 here is CSVLQGNTGELFF. CDR3 sequence (DNA): TGCAGCGTCCTACAGGGGAACACCGGGGAGCTGTTTTTT.

At least ten counts were recorded for this clonotype. J is TRBJ1-1 and V is TRBV7-8; D ambiguous. The CDR3 length is 15 residues. Trimming shortened V by 5 bases and J by 5 bases, and 18 bases separated the two germline ends. CDR1 and CDR2 (germline): SGHVS, FQNEAQ. The CDR3: CASSLPQVRLTEAFF. The CDR3 DNA is TGTGCCAGCAGCCTACCCCAGGTCAGGTTAACTGAAGCTTTCTTT.

This clonotype was counted ten times or more. This chain connects TRBV7-2 to TRBJ2-2, with TRBD2 matching over 8 bases. Germline V lookup: CDR1 SGHTA, CDR2 FQGNSA. J lost 9 bases, V lost 2 bases, and 11 bases had no gene match. The CDR3 is 16 residues long. The CDR3 is CASSLSDGGAVRELFF. Here the CDR3 DNA reads TGTGCCAGCAGCTTATCTGACGGGGGGGCCGTGCGGGAGCTGTTTTTT.